The rows below give T cell receptor beta chains drawn from one sample of a study of ipilimumab plus nivolumab after autologous stem cell transplantation. The data were produced by immunoSEQ multiplex PCR, yet TCRdb's version contains in-frame clones alone and is incomplete. The table shows about 47,000 clones, with roughly 88% occurring only once. Sequencing used PBMCs, obtained in a trial of ipilimumab plus nivolumab as post-transplant consolidation. Receptor source: a male donor with multiple myeloma. The CDR3 runs from the conserved cysteine through the conserved F or W. D genes are given only for firm matches. Size values are once, few and many counts, or a class for expanded clones, and some rows have none.

v_call	d_call	j_call	clone_size	cdr3_aa	cdr3_nt
TRBV6-1	TRBD1	TRBJ1-6	NA	CASSVDRANSNSPLHF	TGTGCCAGCAGTGTTGACAGGGCTAATTCTAATTCACCCCTCCACTTT
TRBV7-3	TRBD1	TRBJ2-7	few	CASSATTGTYEQYF	TGTGCCAGCAGCGCAACGACAGGGACCTACGAGCAGTACTTC
TRBV7-2	TRBD1	TRBJ2-2	NA	CASSRQGTANTGELFF	TGTGCCAGCAGCCGACAAGGGACAGCGAACACCGGGGAGCTGTTTTTT
TRBV11-2	NA	TRBJ2-7	NA	CASSLEPPPGEEQYF	TGTGCCAGCAGCTTAGAGCCCCCCCCGGGGGAAGAGCAGTACTTC
TRBV7-8	NA	TRBJ2-6	NA	CASSLIGLSGANVLTF	TGTGCCAGCAGCTTAATAGGGCTCTCTGGGGCCAACGTCCTGACTTTC
TRBV19	NA	TRBJ2-6	NA	CASTRPGANVLTF	TGTGCCAGTACCCGTCCCGGGGCCAACGTCCTGACTTTC
TRBV27	NA	TRBJ1-5	NA	CASSFGDQPQHF	TGTGCCAGCAGTTTTGGGGATCAGCCCCAGCATTTT
TRBV7-3	TRBD2	TRBJ2-5	NA	CASSLLAGGQETQYF	TGTGCCAGCAGCTTATTGGCGGGGGGGCAGGAGACCCAGTACTTC
TRBV11-3	NA	TRBJ2-7	once	CASSLAGDTNEQYF	TGTGCCAGCAGCTTAGCGGGAGACACCAACGAGCAGTACTTC
TRBV11-1	NA	TRBJ2-1	NA	CASSSFGRGRNEQFF	TGTGCCAGCAGCTCATTTGGGCGGGGGCGTAATGAGCAGTTCTTC
TRBV5-1	TRBD2	TRBJ2-1	NA	CASSFEERGLSVVEQFF	TGCGCCAGCAGCTTTGAGGAGCGGGGGCTATCAGTGGTTGAGCAGTTCTTC
TRBV30	NA	TRBJ2-5	NA	CAWSVPGPGTQYF	TGTGCCTGGAGTGTACCGGGGCCTGGGACCCAGTACTTC
TRBV18	NA	TRBJ2-1	once	CASSLPNGGLGNEQFF	TGTGCCAGCTCACTACCAAACGGGGGTCTAGGCAATGAGCAGTTCTTC
TRBV5-1	NA	TRBJ2-3	NA	CASTPDSSSTDTQYF	TGCGCCAGCACCCCGGACAGCTCTAGCACAGATACGCAGTATTTT
TRBV10-3	NA	TRBJ1-5	NA	CAISDMTENQPQHF	TGTGCCATCAGTGATATGACAGAGAATCAGCCCCAGCATTTT
TRBV2	NA	TRBJ2-7	NA	CASSEWLDERYF	TGTGCCAGCAGTGAATGGTTGGACGAGCGGTACTTC
TRBV7-3	NA	TRBJ1-6	NA	CASSLDSPLHF	TGTGCCAGCAGCTTAGATTCACCCCTCCACTTT
TRBV9	TRBD1	TRBJ1-4	NA	CASSVGGQTNEKLFF	TGTGCCAGCAGCGTAGGGGGACAGACGAATGAAAAACTGTTTTTT
TRBV7-8	TRBD1	TRBJ1-3	NA	CASSSQGAFGNTIYF	TGTGCCAGCAGCTCCCAGGGGGCCTTTGGAAACACCATATATTTT
TRBV27	NA	TRBJ2-6	NA	CASTLRQPGANVLTF	TGTGCCAGCACCTTACGACAGCCTGGGGCCAACGTCCTGACTTTC
TRBV12-5	NA	TRBJ2-1	NA	CASQGGDNNEQFF	TGTGCTAGCCAGGGGGGGGACAACAATGAGCAGTTCTTC
TRBV6-5	NA	TRBJ1-5	NA	CAGRPVRGGNQPQHF	TGTGCCGGACGCCCAGTAAGGGGGGGCAATCAGCCCCAGCATTTT